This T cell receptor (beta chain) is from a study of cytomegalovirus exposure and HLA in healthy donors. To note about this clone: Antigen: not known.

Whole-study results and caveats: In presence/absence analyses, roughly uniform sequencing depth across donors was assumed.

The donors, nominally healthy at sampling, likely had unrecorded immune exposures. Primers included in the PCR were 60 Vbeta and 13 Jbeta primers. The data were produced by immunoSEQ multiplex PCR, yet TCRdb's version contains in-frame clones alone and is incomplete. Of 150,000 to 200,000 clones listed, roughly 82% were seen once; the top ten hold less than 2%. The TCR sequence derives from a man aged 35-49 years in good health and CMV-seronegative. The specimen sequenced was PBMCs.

The CDR3 loop reads CASSWLAGGRETQYF. The DNA of the CDR3 is TGTGCCAGCAGTTGGCTAGCGGGGGGGAGGGAGACCCAGTACTTC. The chain is built from TRBV28 and TRBJ2-5, with 12 nucleotides matching TRBD2. CDR1 is MDHEN and CDR2 is SYDVKM in the germline V gene. The CDR3 consists of 15 residues. V trimming: 4 bases; J trimming: 5 bases; junction bases outside the gene matches: 5.